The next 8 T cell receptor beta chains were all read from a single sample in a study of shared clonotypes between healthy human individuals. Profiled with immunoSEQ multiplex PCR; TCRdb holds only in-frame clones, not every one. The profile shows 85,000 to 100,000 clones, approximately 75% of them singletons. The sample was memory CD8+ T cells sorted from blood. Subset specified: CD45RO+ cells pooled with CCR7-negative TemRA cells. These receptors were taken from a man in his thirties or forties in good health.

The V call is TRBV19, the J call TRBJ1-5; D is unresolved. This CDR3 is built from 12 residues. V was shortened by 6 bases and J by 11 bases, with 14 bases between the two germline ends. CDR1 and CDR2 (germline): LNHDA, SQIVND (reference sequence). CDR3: CASSQEGWAQHF. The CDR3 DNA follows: TGTGCCAGTAGCCAGGAGGGTTGGGCCCAGCATTTT.

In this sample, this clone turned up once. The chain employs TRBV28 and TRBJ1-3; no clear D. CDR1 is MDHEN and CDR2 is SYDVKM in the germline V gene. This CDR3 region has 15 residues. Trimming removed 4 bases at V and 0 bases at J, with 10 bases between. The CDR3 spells CASSSPTGSGNTIYF. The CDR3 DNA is TGTGCCAGCAGTTCCCCGACGGGCTCTGGAAACACCATATATTTT.

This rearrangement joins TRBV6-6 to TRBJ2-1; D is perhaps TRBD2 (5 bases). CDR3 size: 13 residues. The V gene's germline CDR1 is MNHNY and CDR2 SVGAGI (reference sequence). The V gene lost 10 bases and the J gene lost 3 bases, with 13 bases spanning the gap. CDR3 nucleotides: TGTGCCACCCGTTCCGGGGTCTACAATGAGCAGTTCTTC. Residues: CATRSGVYNEQFF.

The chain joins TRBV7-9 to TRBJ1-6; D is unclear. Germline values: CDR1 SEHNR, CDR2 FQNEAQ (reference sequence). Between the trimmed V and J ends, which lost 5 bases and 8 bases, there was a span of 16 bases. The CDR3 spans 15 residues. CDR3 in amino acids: CASSAPLGIDSPLHF. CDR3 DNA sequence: TGTGCCAGCAGCGCCCCGCTGGGGATCGATTCACCCCTCCACTTT.

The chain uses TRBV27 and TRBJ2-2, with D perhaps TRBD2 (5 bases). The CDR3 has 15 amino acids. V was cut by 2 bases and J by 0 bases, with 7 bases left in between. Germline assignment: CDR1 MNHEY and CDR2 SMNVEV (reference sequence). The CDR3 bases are TGTGCCAGCAGTTTAAGTAGCGCGAACACCGGGGAGCTGTTTTTT. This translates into CASSLSSANTGELFF.

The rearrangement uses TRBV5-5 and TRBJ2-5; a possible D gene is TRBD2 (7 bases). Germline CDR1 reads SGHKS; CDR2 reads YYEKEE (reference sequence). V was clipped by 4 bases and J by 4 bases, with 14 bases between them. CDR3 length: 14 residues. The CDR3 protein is CASSTRGQGETQYF. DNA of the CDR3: TGTGCCAGCAGCACGCGGGGGCAGGGAGAGACCCAGTACTTC.

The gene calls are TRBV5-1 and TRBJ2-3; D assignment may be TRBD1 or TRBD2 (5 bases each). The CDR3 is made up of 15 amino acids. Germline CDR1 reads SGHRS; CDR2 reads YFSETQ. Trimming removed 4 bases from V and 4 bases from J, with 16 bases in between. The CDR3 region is CASSLGALRADTQYF. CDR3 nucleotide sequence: TGCGCCAGCAGCCTCGGGGCCCTGAGGGCAGATACGCAGTATTTT.

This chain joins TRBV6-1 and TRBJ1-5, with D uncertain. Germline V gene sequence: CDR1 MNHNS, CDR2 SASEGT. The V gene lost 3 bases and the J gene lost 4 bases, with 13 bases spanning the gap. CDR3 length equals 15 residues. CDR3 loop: CASSEFGQPNQPQHF. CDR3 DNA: TGTGCCAGCAGTGAGTTCGGGCAGCCGAATCAGCCCCAGCATTTT.